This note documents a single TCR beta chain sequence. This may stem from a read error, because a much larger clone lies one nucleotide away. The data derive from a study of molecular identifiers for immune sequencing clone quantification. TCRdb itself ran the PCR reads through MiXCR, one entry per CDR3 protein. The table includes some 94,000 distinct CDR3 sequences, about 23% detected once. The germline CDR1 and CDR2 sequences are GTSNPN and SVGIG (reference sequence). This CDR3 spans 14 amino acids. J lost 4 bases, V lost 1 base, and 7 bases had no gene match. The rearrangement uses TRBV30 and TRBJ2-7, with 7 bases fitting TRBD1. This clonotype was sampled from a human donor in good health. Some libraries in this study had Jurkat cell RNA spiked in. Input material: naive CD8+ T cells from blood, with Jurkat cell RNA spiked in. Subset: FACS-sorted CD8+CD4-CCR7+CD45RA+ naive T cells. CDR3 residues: CAWSEGAAVYEQYF. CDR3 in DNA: TGTGCCTGGAGTGAGGGGGCAGCGGTTTACGAGCAGTACTTC.